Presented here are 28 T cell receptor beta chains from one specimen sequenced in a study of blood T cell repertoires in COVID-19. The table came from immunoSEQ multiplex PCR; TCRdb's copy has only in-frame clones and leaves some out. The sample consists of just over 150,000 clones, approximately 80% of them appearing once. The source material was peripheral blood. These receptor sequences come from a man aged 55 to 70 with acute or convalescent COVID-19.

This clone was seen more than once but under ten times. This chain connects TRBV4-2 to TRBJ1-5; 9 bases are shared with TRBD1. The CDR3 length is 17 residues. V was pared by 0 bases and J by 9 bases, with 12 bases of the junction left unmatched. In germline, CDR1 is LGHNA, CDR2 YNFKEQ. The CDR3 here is CASSQDPGQGPVRPQHF. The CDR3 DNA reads TGTGCCAGCAGCCAAGACCCGGGACAGGGACCCGTAAGGCCCCAGCATTTT.

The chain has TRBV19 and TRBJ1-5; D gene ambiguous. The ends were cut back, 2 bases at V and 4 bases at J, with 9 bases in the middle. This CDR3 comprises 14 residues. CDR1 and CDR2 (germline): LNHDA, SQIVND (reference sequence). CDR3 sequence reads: CASSISGGNQPQHF. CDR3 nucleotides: TGTGCCAGTAGTATAAGCGGAGGGAATCAGCCCCAGCATTTT. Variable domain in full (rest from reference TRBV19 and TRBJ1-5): DGGITQSPKYLFRKEGQNVTLSCEQNLNHDAMYWYRQDPGQGLRLIYYSQIVNDFQKGDIAEGYSVSREKKESFPLTVTSAQKNPTAFYLCASSISGGNQPQHFGDGTRLSIL.

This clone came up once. For the CDR3, the DNA is TGTGCCAGCAGCTTAAGACCCACGGGAGGTTCACCCCTCCACTTT. Translation gives CASSLRPTGGSPLHF. V is TRBV7-2 and J is TRBJ1-6; D gene ambiguous. V lost 2 bases and J lost 9, with 14 bases in between. Germline V CDR1 and CDR2: SGHTA, FQGNSA. The CDR3 is made up of 15 amino acids. The full variable domain, rest sourced from reference TRBV7-2 and TRBJ1-6, is GAGVSQSPSNKVTEKGKDVELRCDPISGHTALYWYRQSLGQGLEFLIYFQGNSAPDKSGLPSDRFSAERTGGSVSTLTIQRTQQEDSAVYLCASSLRPTGGSPLHFGNGTRLTVT.

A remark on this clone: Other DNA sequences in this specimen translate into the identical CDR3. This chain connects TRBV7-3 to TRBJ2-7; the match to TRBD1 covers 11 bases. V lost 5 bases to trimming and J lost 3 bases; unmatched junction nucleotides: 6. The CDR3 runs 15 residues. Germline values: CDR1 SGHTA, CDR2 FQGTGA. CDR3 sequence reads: CASSLAGTGGYEQYF. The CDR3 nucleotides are TGTGCCAGCAGCCTCGCCGGGACAGGGGGCTACGAGCAGTACTTC.

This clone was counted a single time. The chain's CDR3 is CASSLSPGGGRTDTQYF. CDR3 sequence (DNA): TGCGCCAGCAGCCTATCTCCGGGGGGGGGTCGCACAGATACGCAGTATTTT. The chain couples TRBV4-3 to TRBJ2-3; 8 nucleotides line up with TRBD2. The CDR3 spans 17 residues. Per the germline V gene, CDR1 is LGHNA and CDR2 is YSLEER. V shed 4 bases, J shed 1 base, and the junction held 10 bases outside the gene matches.

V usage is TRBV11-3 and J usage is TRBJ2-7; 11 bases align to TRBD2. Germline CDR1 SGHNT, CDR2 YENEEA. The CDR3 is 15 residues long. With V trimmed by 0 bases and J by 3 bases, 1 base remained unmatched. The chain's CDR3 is CASSLELAGVYEQYF. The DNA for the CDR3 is TGTGCCAGCAGCTTAGAACTAGCGGGGGTCTACGAGCAGTACTTC.

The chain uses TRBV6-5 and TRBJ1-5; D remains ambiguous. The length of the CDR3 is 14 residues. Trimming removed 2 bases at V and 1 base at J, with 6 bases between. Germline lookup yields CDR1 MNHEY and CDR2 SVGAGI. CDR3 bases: TGTGCCAGCAGTTACCTGGGCAGCAATCAGCCCCAGCATTTT. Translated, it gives CASSYLGSNQPQHF.

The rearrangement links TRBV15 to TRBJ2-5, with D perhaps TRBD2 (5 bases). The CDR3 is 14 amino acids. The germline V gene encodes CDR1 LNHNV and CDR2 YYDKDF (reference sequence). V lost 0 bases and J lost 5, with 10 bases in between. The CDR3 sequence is CATSRDEGGETQYF. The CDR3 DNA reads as TGTGCCACCAGCAGAGATGAGGGCGGGGAGACCCAGTACTTC.

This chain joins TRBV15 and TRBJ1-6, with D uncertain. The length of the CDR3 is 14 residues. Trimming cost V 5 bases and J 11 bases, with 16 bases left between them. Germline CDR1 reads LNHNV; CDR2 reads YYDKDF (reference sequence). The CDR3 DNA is TGTGCCACCAGCCTTCCTCGGGAACAGACACCCCTCCACTTT. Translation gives CATSLPREQTPLHF.

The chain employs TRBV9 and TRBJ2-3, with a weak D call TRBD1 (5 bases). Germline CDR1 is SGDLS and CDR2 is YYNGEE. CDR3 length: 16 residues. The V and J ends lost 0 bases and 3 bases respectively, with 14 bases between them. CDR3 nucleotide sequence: TGTGCCAGCAGCGTAGAAGGTGGGGCCCCGACAGATACGCAGTATTTT. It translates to CASSVEGGAPTDTQYF. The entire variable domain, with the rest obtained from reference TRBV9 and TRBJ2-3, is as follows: DSGVTQTPKHLITATGQRVTLRCSPRSGDLSVYWYQQSLDQGLQFLIQYYNGEERAKGNILERFSAQQFPDLHSELNLSSLELGDSALYFCASSVEGGAPTDTQYFGPGTRLTVL.

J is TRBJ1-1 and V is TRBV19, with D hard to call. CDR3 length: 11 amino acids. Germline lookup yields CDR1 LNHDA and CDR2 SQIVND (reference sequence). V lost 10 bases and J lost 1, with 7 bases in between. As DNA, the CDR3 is TGTGCCACCAGAGGGAACACTGAAGCTTTCTTT. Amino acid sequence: CATRGNTEAFF.

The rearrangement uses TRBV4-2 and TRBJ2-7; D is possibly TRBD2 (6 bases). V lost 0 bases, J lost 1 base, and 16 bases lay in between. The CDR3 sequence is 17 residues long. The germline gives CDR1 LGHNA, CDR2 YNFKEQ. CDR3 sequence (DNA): TGTGCCAGCAGCCAAGACGCCGGGGACTTCTATTCCTACGAGCAGTACTTC. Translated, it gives CASSQDAGDFYSYEQYF.

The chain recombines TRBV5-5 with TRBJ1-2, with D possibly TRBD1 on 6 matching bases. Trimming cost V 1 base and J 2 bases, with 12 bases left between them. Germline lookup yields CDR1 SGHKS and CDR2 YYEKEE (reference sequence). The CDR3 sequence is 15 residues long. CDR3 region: CASSLIGGPNYGYTF. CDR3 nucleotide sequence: TGTGCCAGCAGCTTGATTGGGGGCCCGAACTATGGCTACACCTTC.

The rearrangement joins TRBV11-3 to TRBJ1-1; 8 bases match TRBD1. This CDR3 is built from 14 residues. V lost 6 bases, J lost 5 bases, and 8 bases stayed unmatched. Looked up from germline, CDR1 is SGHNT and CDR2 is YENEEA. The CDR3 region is CASRVDRVATEAFF. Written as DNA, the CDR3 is TGTGCCAGCAGGGTGGACAGGGTGGCAACTGAAGCTTTCTTT.

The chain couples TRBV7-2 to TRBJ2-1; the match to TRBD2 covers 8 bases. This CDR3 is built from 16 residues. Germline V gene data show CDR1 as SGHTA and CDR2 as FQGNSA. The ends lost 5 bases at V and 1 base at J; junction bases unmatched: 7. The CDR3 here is CASSPFGTRSYNEQFF. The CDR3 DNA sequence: TGTGCCAGCAGCCCCTTTGGGACTAGATCCTACAATGAGCAGTTCTTC.

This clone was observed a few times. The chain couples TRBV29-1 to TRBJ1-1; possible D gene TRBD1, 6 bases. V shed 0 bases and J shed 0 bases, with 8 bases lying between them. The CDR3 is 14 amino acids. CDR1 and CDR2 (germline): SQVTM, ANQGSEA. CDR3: CSVEENRVNTEAFF. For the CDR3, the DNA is TGCAGCGTTGAAGAGAACAGGGTGAACACTGAAGCTTTCTTT.

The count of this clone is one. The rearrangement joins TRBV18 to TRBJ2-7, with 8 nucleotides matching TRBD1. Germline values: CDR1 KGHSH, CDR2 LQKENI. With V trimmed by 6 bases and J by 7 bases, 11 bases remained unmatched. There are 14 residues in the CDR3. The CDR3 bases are TGTGCCAGCTCCCCCGGACAGGGAGTATGGGAGCAGTACTTC. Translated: CASSPGQGVWEQYF.

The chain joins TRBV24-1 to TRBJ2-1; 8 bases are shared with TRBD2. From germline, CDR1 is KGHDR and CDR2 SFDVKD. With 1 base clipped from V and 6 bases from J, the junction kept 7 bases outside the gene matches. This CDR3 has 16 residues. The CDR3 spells CATSDFGREAGNEQFF. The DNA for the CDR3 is TGTGCCACCAGTGATTTCGGGCGGGAGGCAGGCAATGAGCAGTTCTTC.

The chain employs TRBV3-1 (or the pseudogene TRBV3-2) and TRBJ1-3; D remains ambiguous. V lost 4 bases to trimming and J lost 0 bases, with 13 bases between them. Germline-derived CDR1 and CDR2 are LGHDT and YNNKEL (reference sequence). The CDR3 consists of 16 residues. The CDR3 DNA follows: TGTGCCAGCAGCCCCGGGGTGACAATCTCTGGAAACACCATATATTTT. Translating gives CASSPGVTISGNTIYF.

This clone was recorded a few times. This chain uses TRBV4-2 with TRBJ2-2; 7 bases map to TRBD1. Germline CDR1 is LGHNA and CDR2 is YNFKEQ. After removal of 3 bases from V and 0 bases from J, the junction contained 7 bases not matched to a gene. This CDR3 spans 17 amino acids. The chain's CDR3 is CASSQAGTASNTGELFF. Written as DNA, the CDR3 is TGTGCCAGCAGCCAGGCCGGGACAGCTTCGAACACCGGGGAGCTGTTTTTT.

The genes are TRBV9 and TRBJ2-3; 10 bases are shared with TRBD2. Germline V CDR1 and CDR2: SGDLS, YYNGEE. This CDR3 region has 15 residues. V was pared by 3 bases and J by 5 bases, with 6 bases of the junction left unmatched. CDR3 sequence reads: CASSDTSGVLDTQYF. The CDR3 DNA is TGTGCCAGCAGCGATACTAGCGGGGTGCTAGATACGCAGTATTTT.

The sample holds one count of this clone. The chain's CDR3 is CASGRQDQPQHF. CDR3 coding DNA: TGTGCCAGCGGGCGACAGGATCAGCCCCAGCATTTT. This chain joins TRBV6-6 and TRBJ1-5; D is perhaps TRBD1 (6 bases). V lost 8 bases and J 5 bases, leaving 10 bases between the germline ends. Germline CDR1 and CDR2: MNHNY and SVGAGI (reference sequence). CDR3 length: 12 residues.

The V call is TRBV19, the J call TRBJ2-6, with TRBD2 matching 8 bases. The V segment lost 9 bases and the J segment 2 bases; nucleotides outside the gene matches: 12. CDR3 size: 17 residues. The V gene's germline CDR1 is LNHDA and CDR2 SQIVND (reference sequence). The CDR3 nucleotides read TGTGCCAGCCGCCGCAGCGGGCGGGAGGCTGGGGCCAACGTCCTGACTTTC. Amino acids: CASRRSGREAGANVLTF.

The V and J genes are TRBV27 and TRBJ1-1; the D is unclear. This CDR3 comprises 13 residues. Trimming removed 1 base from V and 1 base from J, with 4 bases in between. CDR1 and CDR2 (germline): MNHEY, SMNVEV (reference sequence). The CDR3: CASSLFGNTEAFF. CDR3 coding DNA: TGTGCCAGCAGTTTATTCGGGAACACTGAAGCTTTCTTT.

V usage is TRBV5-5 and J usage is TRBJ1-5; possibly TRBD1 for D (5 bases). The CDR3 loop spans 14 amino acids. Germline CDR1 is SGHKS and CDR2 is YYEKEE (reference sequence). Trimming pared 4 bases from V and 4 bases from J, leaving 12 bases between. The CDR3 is CASSPDGGNQPQHF. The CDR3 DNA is TGTGCCAGCAGCCCGGACGGGGGGAATCAGCCCCAGCATTTT.

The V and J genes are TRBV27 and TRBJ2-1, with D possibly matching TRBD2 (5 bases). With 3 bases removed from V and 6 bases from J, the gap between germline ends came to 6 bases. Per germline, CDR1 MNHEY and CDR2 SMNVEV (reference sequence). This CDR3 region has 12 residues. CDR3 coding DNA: TGTGCCAGCAGTTTTCGGGGCAATGAGCAGTTCTTC. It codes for CASSFRGNEQFF.

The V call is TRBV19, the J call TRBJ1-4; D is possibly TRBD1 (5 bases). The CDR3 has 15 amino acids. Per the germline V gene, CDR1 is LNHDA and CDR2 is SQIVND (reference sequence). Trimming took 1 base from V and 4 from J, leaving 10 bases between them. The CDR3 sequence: CASSIAQANNEKLFF. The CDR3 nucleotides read TGTGCCAGTAGTATAGCACAGGCTAATAATGAAAAACTGTTTTTT.

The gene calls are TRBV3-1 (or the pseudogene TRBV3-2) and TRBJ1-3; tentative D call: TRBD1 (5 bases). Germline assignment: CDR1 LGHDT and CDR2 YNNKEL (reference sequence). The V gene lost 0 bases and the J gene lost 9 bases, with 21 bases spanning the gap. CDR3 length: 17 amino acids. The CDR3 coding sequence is TGTGCCAGCAGCCAAGATCAAGTCTCGGGGGTAAGGGGCACCATATATTTT. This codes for CASSQDQVSGVRGTIYF.